A selection of T cell receptor beta chains follows, all from one sample in a study of a mutant IDH1 vaccine in newly diagnosed glioma. No antigens are known for them. The assay was immunoSEQ multiplex PCR, and TCRdb's table has in-frame clones only and misses some. This sample carries over 35,000 clones, 83% of them seen once, and the ten largest clones take roughly 5%. The source material was PBMCs, sampled from a glioma patient whose treatment included an IDH1 peptide vaccine. The receptors originated from a woman aged 45-65 years with glioma. The CDR3 runs from the conserved cysteine through the conserved F or W. A D gene is named only where the DNA matches it firmly. Expanded clones are given a class, and other clones once, few, many or no size at all.

j_gene: TRBJ2-6; abundance: .; d_gene: .; v_gene: TRBV6-6; CDR3nt: TGTGCCAGCAGTCACAGGGAACCTGGGGCCAACGTCCTGACTTTC; CDR3aa: CASSHREPGANVLTF
j_gene: TRBJ2-6; abundance: .; d_gene: .; v_gene: TRBV10-3; CDR3nt: TGTGCCATCAGAGACCACAGGGCATCCAGCTCTGGGGCCAACGTCCTGACTTTC; CDR3aa: CAIRDHRASSSGANVLTF
j_gene: TRBJ2-1; abundance: .; d_gene: .; v_gene: TRBV10-3; CDR3nt: TGTGCCATCAGCAGCGACTACAATGAGCAGTTCTTC; CDR3aa: CAISSDYNEQFF
j_gene: TRBJ1-2; abundance: .; d_gene: .; v_gene: TRBV5-6; CDR3nt: TGTGCCAGCAGCCCTTGGGGGGCTCGTAAGGGCTACACCTTC; CDR3aa: CASSPWGARKGYTF
j_gene: TRBJ2-3; abundance: .; d_gene: TRBD2; v_gene: TRBV2; CDR3nt: TGTGCCAGCAAGGTAGCGGGGAACACAGATACGCAGTATTTT; CDR3aa: CASKVAGNTDTQYF
j_gene: TRBJ2-7; abundance: .; d_gene: TRBD1; v_gene: TRBV14; CDR3nt: TGTGCCAGCAGCCAAGGTACAGGGGGCATATACGAGCAGTACTTC; CDR3aa: CASSQGTGGIYEQYF
j_gene: TRBJ2-7; abundance: .; d_gene: TRBD1; v_gene: TRBV7-9; CDR3nt: TGTGCCAGCAGCCGCCGGGACAGGGCTTACGAGCAGTACTTC; CDR3aa: CASSRRDRAYEQYF
j_gene: TRBJ2-3; abundance: .; d_gene: TRBD2; v_gene: TRBV5-5; CDR3nt: TGTGCCAGCAGTTCACTAGCGGGGATCACAGATACGCAGTATTTT; CDR3aa: CASSSLAGITDTQYF
j_gene: TRBJ1-2; abundance: few; d_gene: TRBD1; v_gene: TRBV5-6; CDR3nt: TGTGCCAGCAGCCCCGGGACAGGGTTTAACTCGGTCACCTTC; CDR3aa: CASSPGTGFNSVTF
j_gene: TRBJ1-1; abundance: .; d_gene: .; v_gene: TRBV29-1; CDR3nt: TGCAGCGTGGAAGGTGACCCGAACACTGAAGCTTTCTTT; CDR3aa: CSVEGDPNTEAFF
j_gene: TRBJ2-7; abundance: .; d_gene: .; v_gene: TRBV5-3; CDR3nt: TGTGCCACGGATGGGACGGGCTCCTACGAGCAGTACTTC; CDR3aa: CATDGTGSYEQYF
j_gene: TRBJ1-6; abundance: once; d_gene: TRBD1; v_gene: TRBV18; CDR3nt: TGTGCCAGCTCACAGTCCGGGACAGGGAATTCACCCCTCCACTTT; CDR3aa: CASSQSGTGNSPLHF
j_gene: TRBJ1-5; abundance: .; d_gene: .; v_gene: TRBV7-2; CDR3nt: TGTGCCAGCAGCTTTGACAGTTATAGCAATCAGCCCCAGCATTTT; CDR3aa: CASSFDSYSNQPQHF
j_gene: TRBJ2-1; abundance: .; d_gene: .; v_gene: TRBV2; CDR3nt: TGTGCCAGCAGTGACGGGGGCTACAATGAGCAGTTCTTC; CDR3aa: CASSDGGYNEQFF
j_gene: TRBJ2-3; abundance: .; d_gene: .; v_gene: TRBV18; CDR3nt: TGTGCCAGCTCACCGGCTAGCAGAGGGACAGATACGCAGTATTTT; CDR3aa: CASSPASRGTDTQYF